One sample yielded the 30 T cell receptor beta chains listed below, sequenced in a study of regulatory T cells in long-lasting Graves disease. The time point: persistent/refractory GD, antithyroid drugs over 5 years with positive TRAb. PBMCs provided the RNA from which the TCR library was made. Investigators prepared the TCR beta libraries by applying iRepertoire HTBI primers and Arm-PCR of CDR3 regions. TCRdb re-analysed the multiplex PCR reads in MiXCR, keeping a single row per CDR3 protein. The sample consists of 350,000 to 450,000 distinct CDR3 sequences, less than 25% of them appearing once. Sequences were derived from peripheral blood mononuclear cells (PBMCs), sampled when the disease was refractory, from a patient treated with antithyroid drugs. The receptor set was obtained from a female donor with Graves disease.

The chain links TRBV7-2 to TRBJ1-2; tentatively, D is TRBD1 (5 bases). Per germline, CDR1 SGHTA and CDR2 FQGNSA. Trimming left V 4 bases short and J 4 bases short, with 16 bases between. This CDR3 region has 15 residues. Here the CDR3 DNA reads TGTGCCAGCAGCTCCCGCGGGGCGAGGGGCTATGGCTACACCTTC. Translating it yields CASSSRGARGYGYTF.

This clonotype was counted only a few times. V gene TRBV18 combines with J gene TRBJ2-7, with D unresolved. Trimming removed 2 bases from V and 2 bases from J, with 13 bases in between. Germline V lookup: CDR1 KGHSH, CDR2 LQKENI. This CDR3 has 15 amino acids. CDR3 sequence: CASSPTSESPYEQYF. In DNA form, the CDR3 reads TGTGCCAGCTCACCAACCTCGGAGTCGCCCTACGAGCAGTACTTC.

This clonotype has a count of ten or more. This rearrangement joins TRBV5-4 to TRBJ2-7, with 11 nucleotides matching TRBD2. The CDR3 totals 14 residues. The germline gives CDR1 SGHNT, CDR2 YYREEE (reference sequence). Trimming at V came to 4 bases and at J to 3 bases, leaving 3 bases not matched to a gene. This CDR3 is CASSATSGGYEQYF. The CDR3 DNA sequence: TGTGCCAGCAGCGCCACTAGCGGGGGCTACGAGCAGTACTTC.

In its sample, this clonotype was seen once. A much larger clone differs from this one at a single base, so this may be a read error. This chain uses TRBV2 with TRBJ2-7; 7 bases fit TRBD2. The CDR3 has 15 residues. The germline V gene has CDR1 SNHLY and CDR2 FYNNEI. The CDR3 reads CTSSDRTGWGGEQYF. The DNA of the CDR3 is TGTACCAGCAGTGACCGGACTGGATGGGGAGGGGAGCAGTACTTC. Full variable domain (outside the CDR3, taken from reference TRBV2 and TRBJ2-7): EPEVTQTPSHQVTQMGQEVILRCVPISNHLYFYWYRQILGQKVEFLVSFYNNEISEKSEIFDDQFSVERPDGSNFTLKIRSTKLEDSAMYFCTSSDRTGWGGEQYFGPGTRLTVT.

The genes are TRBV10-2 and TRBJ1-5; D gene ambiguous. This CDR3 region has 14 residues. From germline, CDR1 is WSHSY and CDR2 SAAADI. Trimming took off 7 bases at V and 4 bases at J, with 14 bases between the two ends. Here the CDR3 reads CASTTALGNQPQHF. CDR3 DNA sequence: TGCGCCAGCACCACAGCCCTGGGGAATCAGCCCCAGCATTTT.

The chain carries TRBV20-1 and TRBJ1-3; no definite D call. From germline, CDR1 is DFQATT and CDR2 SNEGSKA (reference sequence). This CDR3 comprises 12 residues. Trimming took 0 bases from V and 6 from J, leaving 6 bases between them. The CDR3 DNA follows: TGCAGTGCTAGAGATGCACCAAACACCATATATTTT. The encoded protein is CSARDAPNTIYF.

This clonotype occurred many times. In DNA form, the CDR3 reads TGTGCCAGCAGCGCAGGACCCTCACGGAGCAATCAGCCCCAGCATTTT. Translated, it gives CASSAGPSRSNQPQHF. The rearrangement links TRBV9 to TRBJ1-5, with unresolved D. Germline V CDR1 and CDR2: SGDLS, YYNGEE. This CDR3 has 16 amino acids. Trimming pared 3 bases from V and 1 base from J, leaving 14 bases between. The full variable domain, its missing parts supplied by reference TRBV9 and TRBJ1-5, is DSGVTQTPKHLITATGQRVTLRCSPRSGDLSVYWYQQSLDQGLQFLIQYYNGEERAKGNILERFSAQQFPDLHSELNLSSLELGDSALYFCASSAGPSRSNQPQHFGDGTRLSIL.

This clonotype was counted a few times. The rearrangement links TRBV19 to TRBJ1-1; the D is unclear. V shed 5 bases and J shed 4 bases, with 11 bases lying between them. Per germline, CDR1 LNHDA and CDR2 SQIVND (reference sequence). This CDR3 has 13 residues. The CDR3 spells CASSVFPFTEAFF. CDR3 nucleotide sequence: TGTGCCAGTAGTGTTTTCCCTTTCACTGAAGCTTTCTTT.

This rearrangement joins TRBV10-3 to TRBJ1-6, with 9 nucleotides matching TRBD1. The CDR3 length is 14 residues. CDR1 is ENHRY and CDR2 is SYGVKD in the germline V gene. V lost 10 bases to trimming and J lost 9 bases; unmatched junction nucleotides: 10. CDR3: CASLRGQGGSPLHF. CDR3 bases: TGTGCCAGCCTCCGGGGACAGGGCGGTTCACCCCTCCACTTT.

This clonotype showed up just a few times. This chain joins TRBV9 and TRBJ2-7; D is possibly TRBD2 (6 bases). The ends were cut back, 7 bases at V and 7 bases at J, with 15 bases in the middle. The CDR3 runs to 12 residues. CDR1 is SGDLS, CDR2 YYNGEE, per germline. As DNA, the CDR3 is TGTGCCAGCCAAGGCGGACGGGAGGAGCAGTACTTC. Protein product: CASQGGREEQYF.

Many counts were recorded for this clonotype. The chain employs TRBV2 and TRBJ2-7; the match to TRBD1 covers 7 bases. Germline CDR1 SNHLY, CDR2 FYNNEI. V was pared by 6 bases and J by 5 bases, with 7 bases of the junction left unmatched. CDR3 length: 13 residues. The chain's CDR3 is CASRNQQGHEQYF. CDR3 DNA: TGTGCCAGCAGGAATCAACAGGGGCACGAGCAGTACTTC.

CDR3 nucleotides: TGTGCCAGCAGTTCCTACAGCCCGGTGCAGTACTTC. It encodes CASSSYSPVQYF. This chain uses TRBV12-3 or TRBV12-4 with TRBJ2-7; D uncertain. Deletions cut 4 bases from V and 9 bases from J, with 13 bases between. This CDR3 comprises 12 residues.

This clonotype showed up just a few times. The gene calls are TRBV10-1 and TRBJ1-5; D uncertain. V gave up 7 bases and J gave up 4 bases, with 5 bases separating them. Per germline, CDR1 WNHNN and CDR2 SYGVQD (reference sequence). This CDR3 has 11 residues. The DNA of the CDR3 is TGCGCCAGCATCCGGAATCAGCCCCAGCATTTT. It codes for CASIRNQPQHF.

The CDR3 DNA is TGCGCCAGCAGCCGATGGGGGAGGGATCAGCCCCAGCATTTT. This gives the protein CASSRWGRDQPQHF. The rearrangement joins TRBV4-3 to TRBJ1-5; TRBD1 is a possible D gene (5 bases). The CDR3 is made up of 14 amino acids. Trimming removed 4 bases at V and 5 bases at J, with 12 bases between. Germline CDR1 LGHNA, CDR2 YSLEER.

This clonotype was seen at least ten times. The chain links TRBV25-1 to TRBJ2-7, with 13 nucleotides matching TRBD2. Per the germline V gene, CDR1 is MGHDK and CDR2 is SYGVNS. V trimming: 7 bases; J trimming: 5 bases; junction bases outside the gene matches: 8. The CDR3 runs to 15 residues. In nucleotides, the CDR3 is TGTGCCAGCACTCGGACTAGCGGGAGTGTAAACGAGCAGTACTTC. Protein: CASTRTSGSVNEQYF.

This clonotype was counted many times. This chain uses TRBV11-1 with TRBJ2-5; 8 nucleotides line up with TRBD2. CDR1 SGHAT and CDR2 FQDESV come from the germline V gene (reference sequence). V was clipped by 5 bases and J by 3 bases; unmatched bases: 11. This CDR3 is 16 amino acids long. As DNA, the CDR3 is TGTGCCAGCAGCCCAGCCCCGGGGGGGAAAGAAGAGACCCAGTACTTC. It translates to CASSPAPGGKEETQYF.

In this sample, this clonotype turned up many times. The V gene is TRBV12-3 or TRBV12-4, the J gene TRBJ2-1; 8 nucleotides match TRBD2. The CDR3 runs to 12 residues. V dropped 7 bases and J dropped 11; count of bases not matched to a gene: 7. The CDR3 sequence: CASTGGVEKQFF. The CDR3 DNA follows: TGTGCCAGCACCGGGGGGGTAGAAAAGCAGTTCTTC.

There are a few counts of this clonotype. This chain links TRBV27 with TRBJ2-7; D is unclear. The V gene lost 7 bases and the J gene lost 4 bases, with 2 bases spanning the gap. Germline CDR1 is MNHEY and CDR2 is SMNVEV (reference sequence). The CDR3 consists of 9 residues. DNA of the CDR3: TGTGCCAGCATTTACGAGCAGTACTTC. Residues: CASIYEQYF.

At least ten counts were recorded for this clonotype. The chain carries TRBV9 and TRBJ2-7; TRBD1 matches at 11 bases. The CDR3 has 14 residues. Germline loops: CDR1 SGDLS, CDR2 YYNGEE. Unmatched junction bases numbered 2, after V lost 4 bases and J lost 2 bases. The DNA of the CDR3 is TGTGCCAGCAGCTCGGGACAGGGGGCCTACGAGCAGTACTTC. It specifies CASSSGQGAYEQYF. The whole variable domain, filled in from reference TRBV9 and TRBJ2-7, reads DSGVTQTPKHLITATGQRVTLRCSPRSGDLSVYWYQQSLDQGLQFLIQYYNGEERAKGNILERFSAQQFPDLHSELNLSSLELGDSALYFCASSSGQGAYEQYFGPGTRLTVT.

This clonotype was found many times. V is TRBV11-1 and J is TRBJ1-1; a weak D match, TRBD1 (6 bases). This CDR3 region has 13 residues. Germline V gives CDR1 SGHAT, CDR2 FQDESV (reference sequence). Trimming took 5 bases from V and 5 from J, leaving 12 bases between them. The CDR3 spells CASSLRRGTEAFF. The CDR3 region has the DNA TGTGCCAGCAGCCTAAGGAGGGGGACTGAAGCTTTCTTT.

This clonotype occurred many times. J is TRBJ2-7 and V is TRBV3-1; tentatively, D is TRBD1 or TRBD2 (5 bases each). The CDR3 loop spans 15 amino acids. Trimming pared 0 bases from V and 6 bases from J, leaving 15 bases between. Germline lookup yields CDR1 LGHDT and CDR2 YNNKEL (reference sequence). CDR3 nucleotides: TGTGCCAGCAGCCAAGAGCCCATGGGGGTTGCCGAGCAGTACTTC. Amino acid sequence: CASSQEPMGVAEQYF.

The CDR3 loop is CASSQVAGEGEQYF. DNA of the CDR3: TGCGCCAGCAGCCAAGTAGCGGGAGAAGGGGAGCAGTACTTC. The V gene is TRBV4-3, the J gene TRBJ2-7; 9 nucleotides line up with TRBD2. The germline CDR1 and CDR2 sequences are LGHNA and YSLEER. The V and J ends lost 1 base and 7 bases, in that order; junction bases with no gene match: 5. The CDR3 covers 14 residues.

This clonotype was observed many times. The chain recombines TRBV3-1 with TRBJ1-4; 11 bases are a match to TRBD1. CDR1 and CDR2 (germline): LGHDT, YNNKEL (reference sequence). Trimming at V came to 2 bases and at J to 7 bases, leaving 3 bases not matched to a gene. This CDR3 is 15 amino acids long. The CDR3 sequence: CASSQTGTGGEKLFF. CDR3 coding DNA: TGTGCCAGCAGCCAAACCGGGACAGGGGGTGAAAAACTGTTTTTT.

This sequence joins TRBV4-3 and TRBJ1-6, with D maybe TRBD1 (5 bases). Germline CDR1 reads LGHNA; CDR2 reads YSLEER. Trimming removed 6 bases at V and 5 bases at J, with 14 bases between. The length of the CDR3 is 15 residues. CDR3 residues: CASRFGATDNSPLHF. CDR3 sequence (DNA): TGCGCCAGCAGGTTTGGGGCAACCGATAATTCACCCCTCCACTTT.

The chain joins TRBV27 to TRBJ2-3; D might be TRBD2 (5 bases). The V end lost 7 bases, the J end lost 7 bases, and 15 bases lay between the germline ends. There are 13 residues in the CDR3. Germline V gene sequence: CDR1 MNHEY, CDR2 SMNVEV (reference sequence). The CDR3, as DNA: TGTGCCAGCAAGAGGGCGGCTAGCCATACGCAGTATTTT. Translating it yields CASKRAASHTQYF.

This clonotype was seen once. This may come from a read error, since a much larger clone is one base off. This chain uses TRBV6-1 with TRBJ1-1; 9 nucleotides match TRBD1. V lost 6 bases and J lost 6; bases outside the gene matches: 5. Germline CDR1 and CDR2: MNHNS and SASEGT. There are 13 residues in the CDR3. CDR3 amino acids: CASRDRGWAEAFF. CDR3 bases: TGTGCCAGCAGGGACAGGGGATGGGCTGAAGCTTTCTTT.

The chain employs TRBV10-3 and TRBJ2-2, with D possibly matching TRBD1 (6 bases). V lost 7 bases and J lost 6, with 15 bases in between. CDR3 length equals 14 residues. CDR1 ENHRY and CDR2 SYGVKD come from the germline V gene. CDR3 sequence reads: CAIIGDNSSGELFF. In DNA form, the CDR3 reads TGTGCCATCATAGGGGACAACAGCTCCGGGGAGCTGTTTTTT.

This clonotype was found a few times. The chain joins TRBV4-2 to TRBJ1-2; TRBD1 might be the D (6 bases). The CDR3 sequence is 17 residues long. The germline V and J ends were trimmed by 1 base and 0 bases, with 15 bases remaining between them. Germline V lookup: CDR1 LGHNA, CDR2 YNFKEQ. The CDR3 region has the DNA TGTGCCAGCAGCCAAGGGGCCAGGACAGTTACTAACTATGGCTACACCTTC. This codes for CASSQGARTVTNYGYTF.

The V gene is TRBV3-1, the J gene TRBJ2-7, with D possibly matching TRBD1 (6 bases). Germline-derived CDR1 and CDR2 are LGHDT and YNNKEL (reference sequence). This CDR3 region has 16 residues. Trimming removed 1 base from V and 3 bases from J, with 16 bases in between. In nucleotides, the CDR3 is TGTGCCAGCAGCCAAGTCGGACAGCCCGAGGGCTACGAGCAGTACTTC. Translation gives CASSQVGQPEGYEQYF.

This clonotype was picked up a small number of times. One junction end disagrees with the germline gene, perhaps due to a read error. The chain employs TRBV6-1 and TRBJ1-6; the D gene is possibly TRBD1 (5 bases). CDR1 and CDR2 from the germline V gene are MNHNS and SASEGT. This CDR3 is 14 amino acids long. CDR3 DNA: TGTGCCAGCAAGACAGTCTCGGATAATTCACCCCTCCACTTC. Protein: CASKTVSDNSPLHF.